The T cell receptor beta chain described here comes from a study of blood T cells in healthy people across ages. About the study: Template switching captured about one barcoded beta molecule per two T cells.

The V and J ends lost 11 bases and 2 bases respectively, with 25 bases between them. Per germline, CDR1 MNHEY and CDR2 SMNVEV (reference sequence). The CDR3 extends over 16 amino acids. This clonotype was observed a few times. Its target is not known. Possible read error: a much larger clone is one base away. Findings of the study overall: Per million T cells, TCR beta diversity dropped roughly linearly as age increased. Long-lived donors exceeded aged donors in naive CD4+ cells and diversity.

For the second PCR, which ran for 7 to 11 cycles, a sample-barcoded 5' primer and a J-beta primer mix were used. Each cDNA molecule carried a tag from a template-switch adaptor that contained 12 random nucleotides. Each CDR3 protein gets one entry after TCRdb re-called the 5' RACE reads with MiXCR. The data hold 550,000 to 800,000 distinct CDR3 sequences, with approximately 31% observed a single time. This TCR derives from a woman older than 75 in good health. This sequence joins TRBV27 and TRBJ2-7, with D perhaps matching TRBD1 or TRBD2 (7 bases each). The specimen sequenced was blood. In nucleotides, the CDR3 is TGTGCCTCAACAGGGGTCGGGGGGCGCGGGCCCTACGAGCAGTACTTC. It encodes CASTGVGGRGPYEQYF.